This T cell receptor (beta chain) was captured in a study of cytomegalovirus exposure and HLA in healthy donors (dated by TCRdb to between 2016 and 2019). At the level of the whole study: An earlier analysis of approximately 640 of the donors reported roughly 270 Gb of sequence data and around 120 million unique TCR beta sequences from around 200 million T cells. An early release covering approximately 600 HLA-typed donors comprised 250 to 350 gigabases of sequencing data and tens of millions of unique TCR sequences. Of the approximately 370 genotyped donors, 81% were placed in the genetic ancestry cluster associated with self-reported Caucasian donors. The study aimed to test whether signatures of past pathogen exposure could be identified by cataloging public T cell receptors. The study profiled the T cell repertoires of hundreds of subjects by immunosequencing and related them to cytomegalovirus serostatus. A separate validation cohort of 100 to 150 different subjects was used in addition to the approximately 610-subject first cohort. To predict cytomegalovirus infection status, the study brought together high-throughput TCR immunosequencing, statistical association of individual TCRs with disease status, and machine learning. In a later analysis, previously published TCR beta repertoires from several hundred donors were re-analyzed and high-resolution HLA genotyping was added so that TCR occurrence patterns could be studied. The later analysis used no new phenotypic data to find candidate immune exposures, relying instead on TCR beta sequences and their occurrence across donors. An earlier analysis of nearly 600 of the donors applied high-throughput TCR beta sequencing to assess whether each TCR beta V gene segment acted as functional or pseudogenic. Donor age, sex, ethnicity and CMV serostatus were compiled alongside the repertoire data. A later genetic analysis took genome-wide SNP genotypes for 398 of the 666 donors and used that subset as a discovery cohort. Every repertoire in the discovery cohort had been generated on one and the same sequencing platform. Class I and class II HLA loci were covered by the typing at four-digit resolution. Typing coverage varied by locus: roughly 629-640 donors for A, B, C, DRB1 and DQB1; approximately 520 for DQA1; approximately 610 for DPA1; about 450 for DPB1. Roughly five DR-DQ haplotypes were handled as single units for association and clustering because linkage in the cohort was strong. On average, around 200,000 unique TCR beta nucleotide sequences were sequenced per donor among 300 to 500 genotyped donors of the cohort, with about 19% of those sequences being non-productive.

General study outcomes and caveats: A cluster of highly shared sequence variants was judged likely to represent a technical artifact of the sequencing pipeline. Presence/absence analyses assumed roughly uniform sequencing depth across donors, an assumption that may not hold. Some IMGT-functional V segments, including TRBV6-2 and TRBV6-3, could not be told apart with the 87-base-pair reads, so those segments were excluded. The classifier was reported to diagnose cytomegalovirus status with high specificity and sensitivity in both the original and validation cohorts. Most TCR sequences were seen in very few donors, while some public TCRs were found in many individuals. It was suggested by the authors that the approach could potentially be generalized to other disease states and immunological phenotypes. V-gene and J-gene trimming of TCR beta chains was associated with a missense DCLRE1C variant in a later genetic analysis, and the association was replicated in an independent cohort. Linkage disequilibrium might explain the correlated functional status among segregating V segments, but an unknown experimental factor could not be ruled out. In an earlier analysis of approximately 600 of the donors, most TCR beta V segments were observed in productive rearrangements about 90% or about 30% of the time, broadly matching IMGT annotations. HLA typing was unavailable for some donors at each locus, so association tests used only the typed subset. Specific HLA alleles were associated with 18,000 or so TCR beta sequences at a false discovery rate of 0.05 in a later analysis. Most CMV-associated TCR beta chains appeared to be HLA-restricted in a later analysis, and the HLA associations seemed to be driven largely by CMV exposure. In a later analysis, several top co-occurrence clusters were reported to appear linked to parvovirus B19, influenza, CMV and Epstein-Barr virus. In a later genetic analysis, fewer N-insertions in productive TCRs were reported among donors in an Asian-associated ancestry cluster than the roughly 700-donor mean. A further reported finding was that TCR beta sequences accurately predicted the HLA-A and HLA-B alleles for most subjects in the first cohort. CMV serostatus was the only immune exposure information available for the cohort. A later analysis found that HLA-associated TCR beta chains were more clonally expanded and had lower generation probabilities than equally common non-associated chains. Assigning TCR associations to individual alleles was difficult when HLA alleles, especially DR and DQ, strongly co-occurred. A few of the identified cytomegalovirus-associated TCR beta chains were confirmed in vitro to be specific for cytomegalovirus antigens. A total of 164 TCR beta chains were listed by the study as associated with cytomegalovirus. The cohort was sequenced for TCR beta chains only, and without alpha or paired-chain data the features that could be detected were limited. According to a later analysis, TCR association rates differed among HLA loci, with DRB1 alleles showing the most associated TCRs and HLA-C alleles showing the fewest. Because counts were too low, more than 15 rarely observed V segments, including chromosome 9 orphons, were excluded from the earlier analysis of under 650 of the donors.

Germline trimming: 7 bases from V, 5 bases from J; junction bases outside gene matches: 4. Based on the germline V gene, the CDR1 and CDR2 sequences are SGDLS and YYNGEE. There are 15 amino acids in the CDR3, from cysteine to phenylalanine inclusive. The only DNA kept is the CDR3, 45 bases in frame from the first base. In this sample, this clone turned up a few times. The antigen this receptor binds is unknown. Base quality data are lacking; no much larger clone is found one base away. The cohort was made up of around 720 healthy bone marrow donors. At the time of sampling, all cohort members were nominally healthy, though unrecorded immune exposures were likely present. The donor was CMV seropositive and belonged to the group of 250 to 300 seropositive cohort members. A peripheral blood sample was collected from each donor, and TCR beta sequencing was performed on peripheral blood mononuclear cells. The Qiagen DNeasy Blood Extraction Kit was used to extract genomic DNA from the blood cell samples.

Preparation of the library involved the immunoSEQ multiplex PCR assay. For the multiplex PCR, a mixture combining 60 forward primers for TCR Vbeta segments and 13 reverse primers for TCR Jbeta segments was used. The CDR3 region of rearranged TCR beta genes was amplified from genomic DNA by a multiplex PCR assay. On the Illumina HiSeq System, the amplified TCR beta libraries were sequenced as 87-base-pair reads. Turning to the authors' computational methods: In a later analysis, approximately 74 million unique TCR beta chains were counted across the 650 to 750 repertoires, and roughly 11 million of these chains were shared by at least two donors. Raw reads were error-corrected and collapsed into unique sequences with a nearest-neighbor algorithm that merged closely related sequences to remove PCR and sequencing errors. V, D and J gene segments were assigned by aligning CDR3 sequences to IMGT reference sequences. For a sequence to be retained, a match of at least six nucleotides was required to both a V gene segment and a J gene segment. Rearrangements were classified as productive when the CDR3 lacked stop codons and remained in frame with V and J, and all other rearrangements were classified as non-productive. CDR3 was defined by IMGT convention, running from the second conserved V-encoded cysteine to the conserved J-encoded phenylalanine. The earlier analysis of some 600 of the donors excluded sequences that lacked an unambiguous match to a single V gene segment. In an earlier analysis of several hundred of the donors, a V segment was called functional when productive rearrangements were above 56.7%, and segregating when the standard deviation between donors exceeded 5%. A statistical classification framework was built for diagnosing cytomegalovirus status from the catalog of TCR beta chain sequences. V and J gene assignment, in a later analysis, came from comparing TCR nucleotide sequences with IMGT/GENE-DB human TR gene sequences. In a later analysis, CDR3 sequences and most-parsimonious VDJ recombination scenarios were assigned using the TCRdist pipeline. In a later analysis, every TCR beta chain was defined by the combination of its CDR3 amino acid sequence and its V-gene family, and reads without a unique V-gene family were dropped. To address suspected cross-contamination and a sequencing artifact, a later analysis removed approximately 600 highly shared, low-generation-probability nucleotide sequences. In a later analysis, a clonal expansion index for each public chain was calculated from normalized within-repertoire ranks of inferred template counts. Generation probabilities in a later analysis came from a VDJ recombination model fitted to out-of-frame rearrangements, and those results were checked against IGoR. In a later analysis, hypergeometric tests were used to score TCR-TCR, TCR-HLA and TCR-CMV co-occurrence, with a repertoire-size bias correction applied to TCR pairs. In a later analysis, false discovery rates were estimated by permuting HLA or CMV assignments 20 times. A later analysis grouped co-occurring TCRs with DBSCAN, adding TCRdist sequence similarity when clustering within HLA-allele-positive subsets. Co-occurrence clustering excluded repertoires with fewer than 30,000 or more than 120,000 public chains, plus five with anomalous nucleotide sharing. Held by TCRdb, this immuneACCESS table contains in-frame sequences only and omits some clones. Under half of the omission traces to an unresolved V gene where checked; the cause of the rest is unknown. D and trimming come from the DNA, and the V and J calls and clone size come from that table. The sample table holds approximately 100,000 clones, of which roughly a tenth were seen once. The ten largest clones add up to 5.8% of the sample.

This clonotype was obtained from a man aged 40-55 years in good health and CMV-seropositive. The V and J genes are TRBV9 and TRBJ2-2; 14 middle bases align to TRBD2. The sample comprised PBMCs. The CDR3 sequence is CASGTSGSGTGELFF. At the DNA level, the sequence is TGTGCCAGCGGGACTAGCGGGAGCGGGACCGGGGAGCTGTTTTTT.